This T cell receptor beta chain appears in the sequencing data of a study of CD8+ T cells in alopecia areata (dated by TCRdb to 2016 to 2019). At the level of the whole study: The treated patients took part in an open-label pilot trial in which moderate-to-severe alopecia areata was treated with oral tofacitinib at 5 to 10 mg twice daily. In humans, TCRbeta sequencing was performed on scalp tissue and on sorted CD4+ and CD8+ peripheral blood T cells from healthy controls and from patients with patchy or totalis/universalis alopecia areata. TCRbeta CDR3 regions were amplified by immunoSEQ multiplex PCR with 35 Vbeta forward and 13 Jbeta reverse primers. RNA was obtained with the PAXgene miRNA kit for fixed scalp, the miRNeasy kit for PBMCs, and the RNeasy kit for mouse skin. The study used high-throughput TCRbeta sequencing to examine T cell clonal expansion in alopecia areata, in both the C3H/HeJ mouse model and human patients. Disease severity in treated patients was measured with the SALT score, which quantifies the percentage of affected scalp surface area. Clonality in the scalp was compared among normal scalp (n=4), patchy alopecia areata scalp (n=8), and alopecia totalis/universalis scalp (n=8). Biopsies were taken from tofacitinib-treated patients at baseline and again at 4 and 24 weeks into treatment, and several of those patients also had a later scalp biopsy. Tofacitinib was given for 6 to 18 months, followed by 6 months of follow-up off drug to assess delayed response and recurrence. Results and caveats for the whole study, not just this receptor: TCR sequences shared between patients were less clear than in mice, possibly partly because of HLA diversity in the patient population. Tofacitinib significantly decreased scalp clonality and the number of expanded CD8+ clones among the top 100 scalp clones. Scalp TCR repertoire analysis is complicated because resident alphabeta T cells in normal human skin are also sequenced, whereas mouse skin is dominated by gammadelta T cells. Because the treated cohort was small and had only one nonresponder, larger studies are needed to examine links between baseline CD8+ expansion and response. During tofacitinib treatment, many expanded lesional clones remained in scalp and blood, and this persistence may partly explain relapse after treatment is stopped. Compared with normal scalp, lesional scalp, particularly in alopecia totalis/universalis, had higher clonality and more expanded CD8+ clones, which suggests antigenic drive.

Library preparation was by the immunoSEQ multiplex PCR assay. To provide template for TCR sequencing, every sample had RNA extracted and reverse transcribed into cDNA. First-strand cDNA was synthesized using SuperScript III with a 2:1 mix of oligo-dT and random hexamers. Amplification bias was assessed with a synthetic immune receptor repertoire, and residual bias was removed computationally. Per the authors' processing: After raw reads were preprocessed to remove errors, the CDR3 was defined following IMGT conventions as running from the conserved cysteine to phenylalanine. Clonality was computed by normalizing Shannon entropy by log2 of the number of productive unique TCRs and subtracting the result from 1. Scalp TCRbeta sequences were cross-referenced with sorted blood CD4 and CD8 repertoires so that the CD4 or CD8 identity of scalp clones could be inferred. Entries here come from immuneACCESS through TCRdb and include only in-frame sequences with V and J called. Some clones fail to appear in such tables; in the studies checked, an unresolved V gene covers under half of the shortfall, and the cause of the remainder is unknown. V and J calls and clone size are those listed in that table; D and trimming were worked out from the DNA. This sample has 200,000 or so clones in its table, and 58% of those were observed once. The ten largest account for 5.5% of the sample.

The time point label for this specimen denotes: roughly 24 weeks on oral tofacitinib. The treatment or condition label of this sample denotes: oral pan-JAK inhibitor, 5-10 mg twice daily. From alopecia areata patients, peripheral blood was collected along with lesional scalp punch biopsies. PBMCs were isolated by density centrifugation and stained for CD3, CD4 and CD8, after which CD4+ and CD8+ T cells were sorted on a FACSAria. The trim is 6 bases for V and 4 bases for J, with a gap of 10 bases between the germline ends. The CDR3 holds 13 amino acids from the cysteine to the phenylalanine. Only the CDR3 region is kept as DNA, spanning 39 bases read in frame from base 1. The CDR1 and CDR2 encoded by the germline V gene are MDHEN and SYDVKM. This clone showed up just a few times. Its antigen is currently not known. Base qualities were left out, and no much larger clone turns up one base away.

The sample consisted of CD4+ T cells sorted from blood, taken at week 24, from a patient treated with tofacitinib. The chain joins TRBV28 to TRBJ1-5; a tentative D match to TRBD1 spans 6 bases. This clonotype was obtained from a human donor with alopecia areata. The CDR3 loop reads CASSWTDNQPQHF. The nucleotides are TGTGCCAGCAGCTGGACAGATAATCAGCCCCAGCATTTT.